Listed here are 11 T cell receptor beta chains from one sample, sequenced in a study of control samples from healthy donors and cancer patients. TCRdb's copy holds only in-frame clones and misses some; the assay was immunoSEQ multiplex PCR. This sample has roughly 130,000 clones, with 91% found just once. Sequenced material: blood. These TCRs come from a young man in good health.

The chain joins TRBV7-9 to TRBJ2-7; TRBD1 matches at 9 bases. Germline CDR1 reads SEHNR; CDR2 reads FQNEAQ (reference sequence). V shed 4 bases, J shed 5 bases, and the junction held 6 bases outside the gene matches. This CDR3 is 14 amino acids long. The CDR3 protein is CASSSGTGRNEQYF. The CDR3 nucleotides are TGTGCCAGCAGCTCCGGGACAGGGAGGAACGAGCAGTACTTC. The full variable domain, completed using reference TRBV7-9 and TRBJ2-7, is DTGVSQNPRHKITKRGQNVTFRCDPISEHNRLYWYRQTLGQGPEFLTYFQNEAQLEKSRLLSDRFSAERPKGSFSTLEIQRTEQGDSAMYLCASSSGTGRNEQYFGPGTRLTVT.

The chain is built from TRBV5-1 and TRBJ1-1, with D possibly TRBD1 on 5 matching bases. Per the germline V gene, CDR1 is SGHRS and CDR2 is YFSETQ. CDR3 length: 15 residues. Trimming took off 6 bases at V and 3 bases at J, with 18 bases between the two ends. CDR3 sequence (DNA): TGCGCCAGCAAGAGGGGCGCAGGTAGGGACACTGAAGCTTTCTTT. Amino acids: CASKRGAGRDTEAFF.

The rearrangement joins TRBV5-6 to TRBJ1-5; 9 positions agree with TRBD1. The CDR3 is 14 residues long. V shed 1 base and J 5 bases; nucleotides not matched to a gene: 1. The germline CDR1 and CDR2 sequences are SGHDT and YYEEEE. Written as DNA, the CDR3 is TGTGCCAGCAGCTTGAACAGGGGGCATCAGCCCCAGCATTTT. It codes for CASSLNRGHQPQHF.

The genes are TRBV2 and TRBJ1-1; maybe TRBD1 (6 bases). CDR1 and CDR2 from the germline V gene are SNHLY and FYNNEI. The CDR3 consists of 16 residues. Trimming cost V 2 bases and J 4 bases, with 17 bases left between them. The chain's CDR3 is CASSERGAGGGTEAFF. CDR3 sequence (DNA): TGTGCCAGCAGTGAACGGGGGGCGGGAGGCGGCACTGAAGCTTTCTTT.

V is TRBV27 and J is TRBJ2-1; D possibly corresponds to TRBD1 (7 bases). The V gene's germline CDR1 is MNHEY and CDR2 SMNVEV (reference sequence). Trimming took 6 bases from V and 9 from J, leaving 15 bases between them. The CDR3 is 13 amino acids. Written as DNA, the CDR3 is TGTGCCAGCAGCCTCCAGGGGGGTCTTGAGCAGTTCTTC. This encodes CASSLQGGLEQFF.

V gene TRBV4-1 combines with J gene TRBJ1-1, with D tentatively TRBD1 (6 bases). V lost 3 bases and J 0 bases, leaving 11 bases between the germline ends. CDR1 and CDR2 from the germline V gene are MGHRA and YSYEKL. This CDR3 has 15 residues. The CDR3 DNA reads TGCGCCAGCAGCCAGACAGGTGTCATGAACACTGAAGCTTTCTTT. This sequence encodes CASSQTGVMNTEAFF.

The chain has TRBV9 and TRBJ1-1; D uncertain. The germline V gene encodes CDR1 SGDLS and CDR2 YYNGEE. V lost 2 bases, J lost 1 base, and 9 bases lay in between. This CDR3 spans 14 amino acids. This CDR3 reads CASSVTAANTEAFF. The CDR3 DNA reads TGTGCCAGCAGCGTCACAGCAGCGAACACTGAAGCTTTCTTT. Variable domain in full (rest from reference TRBV9 and TRBJ1-1): DSGVTQTPKHLITATGQRVTLRCSPRSGDLSVYWYQQSLDQGLQFLIQYYNGEERAKGNILERFSAQQFPDLHSELNLSSLELGDSALYFCASSVTAANTEAFFGQGTRLTVV.

A few counts support this clone. This chain links TRBV19 with TRBJ1-2; D is unresolved. V was shortened by 3 bases and J by 5 bases, with 10 bases between the two germline ends. This CDR3 has 13 residues. CDR1 and CDR2 from the germline V gene are LNHDA and SQIVND (reference sequence). The CDR3 region has the DNA TGTGCCAGTAGTATCCAGAACTATTATGGCTACACCTTC. Amino acids: CASSIQNYYGYTF.

The V and J genes are TRBV5-4 and TRBJ1-6; D perhaps matches TRBD1 (5 bases). The V gene's germline CDR1 is SGHNT and CDR2 YYREEE (reference sequence). The CDR3 is made up of 14 amino acids. V lost 1 base and J lost 9, with 11 bases in between. The CDR3 is CASSLKGGTSPLHF. CDR3 nucleotides: TGTGCCAGCAGCTTGAAGGGCGGGACTTCACCCCTCCACTTT. Full variable domain (remainder filled in from reference TRBV5-4 and TRBJ1-6): ETGVTQSPTHLIKTRGQQVTLRCSSQSGHNTVSWYQQALGQGPQFIFQYYREEENGRGNFPPRFSGLQFPNYSSELNVNALELDDSALYLCASSLKGGTSPLHFGNGTRLTVT.

The J gene is TRBJ1-6, the V gene TRBV12-3 or TRBV12-4; possible D gene TRBD1, 5 bases. Trimming stripped 4 bases from V and 7 bases from J, with 5 bases between. The CDR3 has 12 amino acids. The CDR3 loop reads CASSWGNSPLHF. CDR3 in DNA: TGTGCCAGCAGTTGGGGGAATTCACCCCTCCACTTT.

The chain has TRBV12-3 or TRBV12-4 and TRBJ1-2; D may be TRBD1 (6 bases). Deletions cut 6 bases from V and 6 bases from J, with 11 bases between. CDR3 length equals 12 residues. The CDR3 DNA reads as TGTGCCAGCAGGCAGGGGCGTGATGGCTACACCTTC. This sequence encodes CASRQGRDGYTF.